Presented here are 19 T cell receptor beta chains from one specimen sequenced in a study of blood T cell repertoires in COVID-19. Using immunoSEQ multiplex PCR, the repertoire was profiled, and TCRdb retains in-frame clones only, with some absent. The sample has about 500,000 clones; approximately 91% are singletons. The sample comprised peripheral blood. The receptors here all came from a woman aged 50 to 65 with COVID-19, enrolled during active disease.

V usage is TRBV5-4 and J usage is TRBJ1-6; TRBD1 matches 9 bases. Germline V gives CDR1 SGHNT, CDR2 YYREEE (reference sequence). Trimming removed 2 bases from V and 8 bases from J; junction bases left unmatched: 5. The CDR3 is made up of 15 amino acids. The CDR3: CASSFMGQGHSPLHF. The CDR3 DNA reads as TGTGCCAGCAGCTTCATGGGACAGGGTCATTCACCCCTCCACTTT.

This clone was observed a handful of times. The chain employs TRBV5-1 and TRBJ2-3; 8 nucleotides line up with TRBD1. J was trimmed by 4 bases and V by 4 bases; bases with no gene match: 5. Germline V gene data show CDR1 as SGHRS and CDR2 as YFSETQ. The CDR3 covers 14 residues. The DNA for the CDR3 is TGCGCCAGCAGCCCTCAGGGGGCTGCAGATACGCAGTATTTT. Its protein product is CASSPQGAADTQYF. Filled out from reference TRBV5-1 and TRBJ2-3, the complete variable domain reads KAGVTQTPRYLIKTRGQQVTLSCSPISGHRSVSWYQQTPGQGLQFLFEYFSETQRNKGNFPGRFSGRQFSNSRSEMNVSTLELGDSALYLCASSPQGAADTQYFGPGTRLTVL.

The rearrangement joins TRBV6-5 to TRBJ1-1, with 10 positions matching TRBD1. CDR3 length equals 14 residues. V was clipped by 6 bases and J by 10 bases; unmatched bases: 11. CDR1 is MNHEY and CDR2 is SVGAGI in the germline V gene. The CDR3 region is CASRRGQGEMGAFF. CDR3 nucleotides: TGTGCCAGCAGACGCGGACAGGGGGAGATGGGAGCTTTCTTT.

The J gene is TRBJ1-2, the V gene TRBV28; tentative D call: TRBD1 (5 bases). The CDR3 is 11 amino acids. Trimming shortened V by 2 bases and J by 9 bases, and 7 bases separated the two germline ends. Germline CDR1 reads MDHEN; CDR2 reads SYDVKM. CDR3 protein: CASSLTGSYTF. The CDR3 DNA follows: TGTGCCAGCAGTTTAACAGGTAGCTACACCTTC.

DNA for the CDR3: TGTGCCAGCAGCTTAGGGGGCGCCCAAACCTCCTACGAGCAGTACTTC. It specifies CASSLGGAQTSYEQYF. The chain is built from TRBV7-9 and TRBJ2-7; perhaps TRBD1 as D (5 bases). Germline V gene data show CDR1 as SEHNR and CDR2 as FQNEAQ (reference sequence). V lost 1 base and J lost 0, with 13 bases in between. The CDR3 loop spans 16 amino acids.

The rearrangement joins TRBV30 to TRBJ1-6, with a possible D match to TRBD1 (6 bases). The germline CDR1 and CDR2 sequences are GTSNPN and SVGIG (reference sequence). This CDR3 comprises 14 residues. The V end lost 0 bases, the J end lost 4 bases, and 7 bases lay between the germline ends. The CDR3 here is CAWSVQGYNSPLHF. CDR3 coding DNA: TGTGCCTGGAGTGTACAGGGATATAATTCACCCCTCCACTTT.

The chain is built from TRBV11-2 and TRBJ2-3, with 12 nucleotides matching TRBD2. The CDR3 loop spans 16 amino acids. The trim removed 3 bases at V and 2 bases at J, leaving 3 bases unmatched. Looked up from germline, CDR1 is SGHAT and CDR2 is FQNNGV. CDR3 coding DNA: TGTGCCAGCAGCTTCCTAGCGGGGGGGACCACAGATACGCAGTATTTT. This translates into CASSFLAGGTTDTQYF.

The rearrangement uses TRBV12-3 or TRBV12-4 and TRBJ1-5; D not certain. Trimming removed 5 bases at V and 11 bases at J, with 16 bases between. The CDR3 is made up of 13 amino acids. The DNA of the CDR3 is TGTGCCAGCAGTCCCGTCGTAGGGAGGGCCCAGCATTTT. This sequence encodes CASSPVVGRAQHF.

This chain links TRBV12-5 with TRBJ2-7, with TRBD1 matching 9 bases. V shed 3 bases and J 4 bases; nucleotides not matched to a gene: 10. The V gene's germline CDR1 is LGHNT and CDR2 FRNRAP. The CDR3 has 16 residues. Here the CDR3 reads CASGFLGTGSLYEQYF. The CDR3 DNA reads as TGTGCTAGTGGTTTCCTCGGGACAGGGTCCCTATACGAGCAGTACTTC.

CDR3 protein: CASSLATASTDTQYF. The CDR3, as DNA: TGTGCCAGCAGCTTAGCGACTGCTAGCACAGATACGCAGTATTTT. This chain uses TRBV7-2 with TRBJ2-3, with D hard to call. The CDR3 has 15 amino acids. Germline CDR1 SGHTA, CDR2 FQGNSA. Trimming pared 0 bases from V and 0 bases from J, leaving 7 bases between.

DNA of the CDR3: TGTGCCTGGGGACAGGGGGCACAGACCCAGTACTTC. Amino acids: CAWGQGAQTQYF. The chain is built from TRBV30 and TRBJ2-5; 11 nucleotides align to TRBD1. CDR3 length: 12 residues. The junction had 2 bases not matched to a gene; V was cut back by 5 bases and J by 6 bases. Per germline, CDR1 GTSNPN and CDR2 SVGIG (reference sequence).

The chain combines TRBV6-5 with TRBJ1-1; possibly TRBD1 for D (5 bases). Trimming removed 5 bases at V and 3 bases at J, with 16 bases between. Looked up from germline, CDR1 is MNHEY and CDR2 is SVGAGI. The CDR3 is 15 residues long. CDR3 sequence reads: CASSQQVSSDTEAFF. The CDR3 nucleotides read TGTGCCAGCAGTCAACAGGTTTCTAGTGACACTGAAGCTTTCTTT.

This clone appeared once. The J gene is TRBJ2-7, the V gene TRBV12-5; possibly TRBD2 for D (5 bases). This CDR3 spans 18 amino acids. The ends were cut back, 2 bases at V and 0 bases at J, with 20 bases in the middle. Germline V gene sequence: CDR1 LGHNT, CDR2 FRNRAP. CDR3: CASGLLAPEVLSSYEQYF. CDR3 in DNA: TGTGCTAGTGGTTTGTTAGCCCCGGAGGTCCTAAGCTCCTACGAGCAGTACTTC.

V gene TRBV9 combines with J gene TRBJ2-5; D is perhaps TRBD2 (5 bases). This CDR3 has 15 residues. Germline V gives CDR1 SGDLS, CDR2 YYNGEE. V was trimmed by 5 bases and J by 8 bases, leaving 22 bases between them. Here the CDR3 reads CASSVIPELPGTQYF. As DNA, the CDR3 is TGTGCCAGCAGTGTTATACCGGAGCTCCCGGGAACCCAGTACTTC.

V usage is TRBV29-1 and J usage is TRBJ1-1; D is ambiguous. This CDR3 has 13 amino acids. The V end was cut by 6 bases, the J end by 7 bases, with 18 bases between. Germline CDR1 and CDR2: SQVTM and ANQGSEA. CDR3 bases: TGCAGCGTCCCAGTCGTGGGAGTCGGTGAAGCTTTCTTT. Its protein is CSVPVVGVGEAFF.

V and J are TRBV3-1 (or the pseudogene TRBV3-2) and TRBJ2-7, with 9 bases matching TRBD2. This CDR3 contains 15 residues. CDR1 and CDR2 (germline): LGHDT, YNNKEL (reference sequence). The V and J ends lost 4 bases and 3 bases, in that order; junction bases with no gene match: 7. The CDR3, as DNA: TGTGCCAGCAGCCGTTCGGCGGGGGGGGTCTACGAGCAGTACTTC. Translated: CASSRSAGGVYEQYF.

This clone showed up just a few times. The CDR3: CASSSYGRNTEAFF. The CDR3 bases are TGTGCCAGCAGCTCATACGGGAGGAACACTGAAGCTTTCTTT. V usage is TRBV11-2 and J usage is TRBJ1-1; D uncertain. V lost 4 bases, J lost 1 base, and 10 bases lay in between. The CDR3 consists of 14 residues. Germline CDR1 SGHAT, CDR2 FQNNGV.

The chain combines TRBV7-9 with TRBJ1-1; weak D call: TRBD1 (6 bases). V was shortened by 4 bases and J by 6 bases, with 12 bases between the two germline ends. The CDR3 length is 13 residues. Per the germline V gene, CDR1 is SEHNR and CDR2 is FQNEAQ (reference sequence). CDR3 region: CASSSAGGPEAFF. The CDR3, as DNA: TGTGCCAGCAGCTCAGCGGGGGGGCCTGAAGCTTTCTTT.

The rearrangement links TRBV18 to TRBJ2-3; D is unclear. In germline, CDR1 is KGHSH, CDR2 LQKENI. This CDR3 comprises 14 residues. V was shortened by 3 bases and J by 6 bases, with 13 bases between the two germline ends. The CDR3 loop reads CASSPTLNTDTQYF. The DNA for the CDR3 is TGTGCCAGCTCACCCACCCTTAACACCGATACGCAGTATTTT.